A selection of T cell receptor beta chains follows, all from one sample in a study of blood T cell repertoires in COVID-19. Sequenced by immunoSEQ multiplex PCR; TCRdb stores in-frame clones only, minus some. Here the sample spans just over 150,000 clones, roughly nine tenths being singletons. Sequencing was performed on peripheral blood. The receptors derive from a woman between 65 and 79 years old with acute or convalescent COVID-19. CDR3s include the opening cysteine and the closing phenylalanine or tryptophan. The D gene is left open where the match is weak. Clone size appears in some rows only: once, few, many, or a class for an expanded clone.

>TRBJ1-2|TRBV6-5|.|.
CASSYSGRAGEGYTF
TGTGCCAGCAGTTACTCTGGTCGGGCAGGGGAGGGCTACACCTTC
>TRBJ1-4|TRBV28|.|.
CASSPLLGEGEEKLFF
TGTGCCAGCAGTCCCCTGCTAGGGGAGGGGGAGGAAAAACTGTTTTTT
>TRBJ1-2|TRBV7-8|.|.
CASSLDTERRGYTF
TGTGCCAGCAGCTTAGATACCGAGCGCCGGGGCTACACCTTC
>TRBJ2-3|TRBV9|TRBD2|.
CASSAGTSGGADTQYF
TGTGCCAGCAGCGCAGGGACTAGCGGGGGGGCAGATACGCAGTATTTT
>TRBJ1-5|TRBV28|.|once
CASRREDSSNQPQHF
TGTGCCAGCAGGCGAGAGGACAGCAGCAATCAGCCCCAGCATTTT
>TRBJ2-1|TRBV5-1|TRBD2|.
CASSFGGGSYNEQFF
TGCGCCAGCAGCTTCGGCGGGGGCTCCTACAATGAGCAGTTCTTC
>TRBJ2-2|TRBV2|TRBD1|.
CASIQSRGYIGELFF
TGTGCCAGCATTCAGTCCAGGGGGTATATCGGGGAGCTGTTTTTT
>TRBJ2-5|TRBV7-8|.|once
CASGAGKETQYF
TGTGCCAGCGGGGCAGGGAAAGAGACCCAGTACTTC
>TRBJ2-2|TRBV4-2|.|.
CASSPFQDRGGELFF
TGTGCCAGCAGCCCGTTCCAGGATCGTGGCGGGGAGCTGTTTTTT
>TRBJ2-5|TRBV7-2|.|.
CASSLGRQETQYF
TGTGCCAGCAGCTTGGGGCGACAAGAGACCCAGTACTTC
>TRBJ1-5|TRBV1|.|once
CTSSQDKRQPQHF
TGCACCAGCAGCCAAGATAAGCGCCAGCCCCAGCATTTT
>TRBJ2-5|TRBV3-1/TRBV3-2|TRBD2|.
CASSQEGGSGGQGQTQYF
TGTGCCAGCAGCCAAGAGGGTGGGAGCGGGGGCCAGGGACAGACCCAGTACTTC
>TRBJ2-5|TRBV3-1/TRBV3-2|TRBD1|.
CASSQVIEKTGDQETQYF
TGTGCCAGCAGCCAAGTCATAGAAAAAACAGGGGATCAAGAGACCCAGTACTTC
>TRBJ1-2|TRBV27|.|.
CASSFSPENYGYTF
TGTGCCAGCAGTTTTTCCCCAGAAAACTATGGCTACACCTTC
>TRBJ2-5|TRBV28|TRBD1|once
CASSLSGTGTQETQYF
TGTGCCAGCAGTTTATCCGGGACAGGCACCCAAGAGACCCAGTACTTC
>TRBJ2-3|TRBV18|.|.
CASSPGEADTQYF
TGTGCCAGCTCACCCGGGGAGGCAGATACGCAGTATTTT
>TRBJ2-5|TRBV3-1/TRBV3-2|TRBD2|.
CASSQGASGRALTQYF
TGTGCCAGCAGCCAAGGGGCTAGTGGGAGGGCTCTGACCCAGTACTTC